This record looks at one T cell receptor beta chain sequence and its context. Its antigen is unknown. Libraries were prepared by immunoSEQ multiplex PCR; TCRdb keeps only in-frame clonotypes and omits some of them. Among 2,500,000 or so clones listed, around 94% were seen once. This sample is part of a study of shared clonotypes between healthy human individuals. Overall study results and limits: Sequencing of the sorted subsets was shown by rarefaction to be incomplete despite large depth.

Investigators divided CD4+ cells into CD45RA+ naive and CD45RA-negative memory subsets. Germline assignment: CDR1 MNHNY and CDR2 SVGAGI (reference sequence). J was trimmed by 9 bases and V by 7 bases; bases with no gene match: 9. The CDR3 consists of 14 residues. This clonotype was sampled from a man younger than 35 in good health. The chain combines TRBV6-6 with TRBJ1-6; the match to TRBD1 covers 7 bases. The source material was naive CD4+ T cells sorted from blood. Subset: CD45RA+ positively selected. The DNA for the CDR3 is TGTGCCAGCACCGAAGGACGGACAGGTTCACCCCTCCACTTT. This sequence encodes CASTEGRTGSPLHF.